The 25 T cell receptor beta chains below come from one sample, sequenced in a study of T cells after yellow fever vaccination. TCRdb reprocessed the 5' RACE reads with MiXCR, giving one entry per CDR3 protein. Among 360,000 or so distinct CDR3 sequences, 11% were seen once, and the ten largest hold 15% to 20%. The source was PBMCs, collected on the day of the first yellow fever vaccination. Every receptor here comes from a young man who received the YFV17D yellow fever vaccine.

CDR3 sequence reads: CASSFGRVPGGTEAFF. The CDR3 bases are TGCGCCAGCAGCTTTGGTAGGGTCCCTGGGGGCACTGAAGCTTTCTTT. V usage is TRBV5-1 and J usage is TRBJ1-1; D is perhaps TRBD1 (5 bases). Trimming stripped 2 bases from V and 4 bases from J, with 18 bases between. Germline CDR1 and CDR2: SGHRS and YFSETQ. The CDR3 has 16 amino acids.

This clonotype turned up a few times. The chain has TRBV7-2 and TRBJ1-6; 7 bases match TRBD1. There are 16 residues in the CDR3. In germline, CDR1 is SGHTA, CDR2 FQGNSA. V shed 3 bases, J shed 7 bases, and the junction held 9 bases outside the gene matches. The CDR3: CASSLRAGGQNSPLHF. As DNA, the CDR3 is TGTGCCAGCAGCTTGAGGGCGGGGGGACAGAATTCACCCCTCCACTTT.

This clonotype was counted between two and nine times. The rearrangement joins TRBV5-1 to TRBJ2-1; D is perhaps TRBD2 (6 bases). The CDR3 totals 14 residues. V was clipped by 6 bases and J by 0 bases, with 10 bases between them. From germline, CDR1 is SGHRS and CDR2 YFSETQ. Written as DNA, the CDR3 is TGCGCCAGCAATAGCGGCCTCTCCTACAATGAGCAGTTCTTC. This gives the protein CASNSGLSYNEQFF.

The genes are TRBV7-6 and TRBJ2-1, with 8 bases aligning to TRBD1. V lost 2 bases to trimming and J lost 4 bases; unmatched junction nucleotides: 7. Germline values: CDR1 SGHVS, CDR2 FNYEAQ. This CDR3 is 16 amino acids long. The CDR3 protein is CASSLYGTGPYNEQFF. DNA for the CDR3: TGTGCCAGCAGCTTATACGGGACAGGACCTTACAATGAGCAGTTCTTC.

The chain uses TRBV6-1 and TRBJ1-1; weak D call: TRBD1 (6 bases). The CDR3 is made up of 15 amino acids. The ends were cut back, 5 bases at V and 1 base at J, with 14 bases in the middle. Per germline, CDR1 MNHNS and CDR2 SASEGT. For the CDR3, the DNA is TGTGCCAGCAGTATTCCGGGACACCGGAACACTGAAGCTTTCTTT. Translated, it gives CASSIPGHRNTEAFF.

This clonotype was seen a handful of times. The chain has TRBV12-3 or TRBV12-4 and TRBJ1-5, with D unclear. Trimming removed 4 bases from V and 6 bases from J, with 7 bases in between. CDR3 size: 12 residues. The CDR3 bases are TGTGCCAGCAGTTCCCGGGGTCAGCCCCAGCATTTT. It yields the protein CASSSRGQPQHF.

This clonotype was seen a handful of times. The chain is built from TRBV11-2 and TRBJ2-3, with D maybe TRBD2 (7 bases). CDR1 is SGHAT and CDR2 is FQNNGV in the germline V gene. V was pared by 2 bases and J by 4 bases, with 16 bases between. The CDR3 runs to 16 residues. CDR3 nucleotide sequence: TGTGCCAGCAGCTTATTCTCCGGGGGGCCCGCAGATACGCAGTATTTT. This translates into CASSLFSGGPADTQYF.

This clonotype has just a few counts. The genes are TRBV7-8 and TRBJ2-4, with TRBD1 matching over 7 bases. This CDR3 region has 15 residues. V dropped 5 bases and J dropped 5; count of bases not matched to a gene: 9. Germline loops: CDR1 SGHVS, CDR2 FQNEAQ. Written as DNA, the CDR3 is TGTGCCAGCAGCGCCTACAGGGGCGTTGAAAACATTCAGTACTTC. Translated: CASSAYRGVENIQYF.

The chain carries TRBV5-1 and TRBJ2-7; 8 bases match TRBD2. Germline-derived CDR1 and CDR2 are SGHRS and YFSETQ. With 0 bases clipped from V and 3 bases from J, the junction kept 8 bases outside the gene matches. The CDR3 spans 16 residues. CDR3 sequence reads: CASSLEPGLEFYEQYF. The CDR3 bases are TGCGCCAGCAGCTTGGAACCGGGACTAGAATTCTACGAGCAGTACTTC. Full variable domain (missing parts from reference TRBV5-1 and TRBJ2-7): KAGVTQTPRYLIKTRGQQVTLSCSPISGHRSVSWYQQTPGQGLQFLFEYFSETQRNKGNFPGRFSGRQFSNSRSEMNVSTLELGDSALYLCASSLEPGLEFYEQYFGPGTRLTVT.

V is TRBV7-2 and J is TRBJ2-7, with D tentatively TRBD1 (6 bases). Germline V CDR1 and CDR2: SGHTA, FQGNSA. V lost 1 base, J lost 3 bases, and 13 bases lay in between. There are 15 residues in the CDR3. The CDR3 loop is CASSLEGTQYYEQYF. The CDR3 DNA reads TGTGCCAGCAGCTTAGAAGGGACACAATACTACGAGCAGTACTTC.

The chain employs TRBV20-1 and TRBJ2-5; D possibly uses TRBD1 or TRBD2 (5 bases each). Germline values: CDR1 DFQATT, CDR2 SNEGSKA (reference sequence). The CDR3 has 15 amino acids. V dropped 0 bases and J dropped 1 base, with 12 bases sitting between them. The CDR3 bases are TGCAGTGCTAGAGATCGACGGGGCGGCCAAGAGACCCAGTACTTC. As protein: CSARDRRGGQETQYF.

Here the CDR3 DNA reads TGTGCCAGCAGTTACGGGAGGAAGACTGAAGCTTTCTTT. Protein product: CASSYGRKTEAFF. The chain joins TRBV6-5 to TRBJ1-1; D gene unclear. Trimming took off 2 bases at V and 5 bases at J, with 9 bases between the two ends. The CDR3 extends over 13 amino acids. CDR1 and CDR2 (germline): MNHEY, SVGAGI.

The table lists this clonotype with a few counts. V and J are TRBV5-1 and TRBJ2-7, with D perhaps matching TRBD1 (5 bases). The V end was cut by 0 bases, the J end by 0 bases, with 7 bases between. Germline assignment: CDR1 SGHRS and CDR2 YFSETQ. This CDR3 is built from 14 residues. CDR3 coding DNA: TGCGCCAGCAGCTTGGTAGACAGCTCCTACGAGCAGTACTTC. This translates into CASSLVDSSYEQYF. The full variable domain, in which reference TRBV5-1 and TRBJ2-7 provide the parts outside the CDR3, is KAGVTQTPRYLIKTRGQQVTLSCSPISGHRSVSWYQQTPGQGLQFLFEYFSETQRNKGNFPGRFSGRQFSNSRSEMNVSTLELGDSALYLCASSLVDSSYEQYFGPGTRLTVT.

This clonotype was seen many times. The chain employs TRBV5-5 and TRBJ1-5; 7 bases are a match to TRBD1. The CDR3 contains 14 residues. Looked up from germline, CDR1 is SGHKS and CDR2 is YYEKEE (reference sequence). After removal of 1 base from V and 7 bases from J, the junction contained 5 bases not matched to a gene. CDR3 amino acids: CASSLRTGDQPQHF. CDR3 sequence (DNA): TGTGCCAGCAGCTTGAGGACAGGAGACCAGCCCCAGCATTTT. Variable domain in full (rest from reference TRBV5-5 and TRBJ1-5): DAGVTQSPTHLIKTRGQQVTLRCSPISGHKSVSWYQQVLGQGPQFIFQYYEKEERGRGNFPDRFSARQFPNYSSELNVNALLLGDSALYLCASSLRTGDQPQHFGDGTRLSIL.

This clonotype was detected only a few times. V gene TRBV12-3 or TRBV12-4 combines with J gene TRBJ2-3; D possibly corresponds to TRBD1 (5 bases). Trimming removed 2 bases from V and 5 bases from J, with 11 bases in between. CDR3 length: 14 amino acids. The CDR3: CASSLSSQGDTQYF. In DNA form, the CDR3 reads TGTGCCAGCAGTTTATCGTCTCAGGGAGATACGCAGTATTTT.

V and J are TRBV5-4 and TRBJ2-5, with D unresolved. V was shortened by 1 base and J by 0 bases, with 10 bases between the two germline ends. This CDR3 has 15 residues. The germline CDR1 and CDR2 sequences are SGHNT and YYREEE (reference sequence). CDR3 amino acids: CASSLTTGHQETQYF. The CDR3 coding sequence is TGTGCCAGCAGCTTGACCACCGGACACCAAGAGACCCAGTACTTC.

The genes are TRBV7-2 and TRBJ1-2; 7 nucleotides line up with TRBD1. The CDR3 extends over 13 amino acids. Germline-derived CDR1 and CDR2 are SGHTA and FQGNSA. V was pared by 1 base and J by 7 bases, with 3 bases of the junction left unmatched. Here the CDR3 DNA reads TGTGCCAGCAGCTTAGACAGGGGATCTGGCTACACCTTC. Its protein is CASSLDRGSGYTF. The complete variable domain, with remaining parts taken from reference TRBV7-2 and TRBJ1-2, reads GAGVSQSPSNKVTEKGKDVELRCDPISGHTALYWYRQSLGQGLEFLIYFQGNSAPDKSGLPSDRFSAERTGGSVSTLTIQRTQQEDSAVYLCASSLDRGSGYTFGSGTRLTVV.

V is TRBV27 and J is TRBJ2-7; unclear D gene. The V end lost 0 bases, the J end lost 5 bases, and 8 bases lay between the germline ends. The CDR3 runs 13 residues. Germline lookup yields CDR1 MNHEY and CDR2 SMNVEV (reference sequence). The CDR3 here is CASSLSKWNEQYF. The DNA for the CDR3 is TGTGCCAGCAGTTTATCGAAATGGAACGAGCAGTACTTC.

The chain links TRBV20-1 to TRBJ2-2; D is unresolved. Trimming stripped 6 bases from V and 11 bases from J, with 13 bases between. The CDR3 is 11 amino acids. CDR1 and CDR2 from the germline V gene are DFQATT and SNEGSKA (reference sequence). In DNA, the CDR3 is TGCAGTGCCCCGGGTGTAGGAGAGCTGTTTTTT. Translating gives CSAPGVGELFF.

The CDR3 coding sequence is TGTGCCAGCAGTTTTGACAGGGGCCACGAGCTGTACGTC. Translation gives CASSFDRGHELYV. V and J are TRBV28 and TRBJ2-7, with TRBD1 identical over 8 bases. Germline V lookup: CDR1 MDHEN, CDR2 SYDVKM. This CDR3 is built from 13 residues.

The table lists this clonotype with many counts. The rearrangement uses TRBV24-1 and TRBJ2-5, with 8 bases lining up with TRBD1. V lost 4 bases and J lost 5; bases outside the gene matches: 2. The CDR3 totals 13 residues. Germline V gene data show CDR1 as KGHDR and CDR2 as SFDVKD. CDR3 protein: CATSENRGETQYF. The CDR3 coding sequence is TGTGCCACCAGTGAGAACAGGGGGGAGACCCAGTACTTC.

This chain joins TRBV12-3 or TRBV12-4 and TRBJ1-1; no firm D call. CDR3 length: 13 residues. Trimming stripped 6 bases from V and 2 bases from J, with 10 bases between. The CDR3 nucleotides read TGTGCCAGCAGCGATCGCAGTAACACTGAAGCTTTCTTT. It encodes CASSDRSNTEAFF.

The chain recombines TRBV7-2 with TRBJ1-5, with D unclear. Trimming stripped 0 bases from V and 7 bases from J, with 7 bases between. The CDR3 length is 13 residues. Germline V gives CDR1 SGHTA, CDR2 FQGNSA. In nucleotides, the CDR3 is TGTGCCAGCAGCTTAGCAGAAAGGCAGCCCCAGCATTTT. It yields the protein CASSLAERQPQHF.

This clonotype was seen at least ten times. The chain employs TRBV7-9 and TRBJ1-5; D gene unclear. Germline assignment: CDR1 SEHNR and CDR2 FQNEAQ (reference sequence). There are 14 residues in the CDR3. V lost 3 bases, J lost 0 bases, and 6 bases lay in between. CDR3 in DNA: TGTGCCAGCAGCTTTGGGGTTAGCAATCAGCCCCAGCATTTT. Translation: CASSFGVSNQPQHF.

The rearrangement links TRBV5-1 to TRBJ1-3; 7 nucleotides agree with TRBD1. The V segment lost 8 bases and the J segment 0 bases; nucleotides outside the gene matches: 11. Germline CDR1 and CDR2: SGHRS and YFSETQ. CDR3 length: 16 amino acids. The CDR3 sequence is CASSLTGLDSGNTIYF. The CDR3 DNA reads as TGCGCCAGTAGTCTGACAGGGCTCGACTCTGGAAACACCATATATTTT. The complete variable domain, with remaining parts taken from reference TRBV5-1 and TRBJ1-3, reads KAGVTQTPRYLIKTRGQQVTLSCSPISGHRSVSWYQQTPGQGLQFLFEYFSETQRNKGNFPGRFSGRQFSNSRSEMNVSTLELGDSALYLCASSLTGLDSGNTIYFGEGSWLTVV.